The rows below give T cell receptor beta chains drawn from one sample of a study of blood T cell repertoires in COVID-19. Clones were sequenced by immunoSEQ multiplex PCR, and TCRdb holds only the in-frame ones, with some missing. The table has 350,000 to 450,000 clones, approximately 89% seen once. Sequences were obtained from peripheral blood. The origin of the receptors is a woman between 40 and 55 years old with COVID-19, enrolled during active disease. Each CDR3 is given with its conserved first and last residue. The D gene is left open where the match is weak.

j_call	v_call	d_call	cdr3_nt	cdr3_aa
TRBJ2-7	TRBV7-8	TRBD2	TGTGCCAGCAGCTTATTGGCGGGAGCCTACGAGCAGTACTTC	CASSLLAGAYEQYF
TRBJ1-2	TRBV5-8	.	TGTGCCAGCAGCTTTTTAACAGTTACTAACTATGGCTACACCTTC	CASSFLTVTNYGYTF
TRBJ2-5	TRBV7-2	TRBD2	TGTGCCAGCAGCGGGGCTAGCGGGAGGGTTTACCAAGAGACCCAGTACTTC	CASSGASGRVYQETQYF
TRBJ1-1	TRBV5-5	TRBD1	TGTGCCAGCAGCTTAGAGCGTAAAGACAGGGGTAGGGTGAACACTGAAGCTTTCTTT	CASSLERKDRGRVNTEAFF
TRBJ2-6	TRBV2	TRBD1	TGTGCCAGCAGTGGGACAGGGGTTTCCAACGTCCTGACTTTC	CASSGTGVSNVLTF
TRBJ1-2	TRBV30	.	TGTGCCTGGAGTTACGGGGAACCGACTGAAACCTTC	CAWSYGEPTETF
TRBJ1-5	TRBV6-5	TRBD1	TGTGCCAGCAGCCCCCAGGGGGAATCGCCCCAGCATTTT	CASSPQGESPQHF
TRBJ1-5	TRBV18	.	TGTGCCTCCAAAGGACAGAACAATCAGCCCCAGCATTTT	CASKGQNNQPQHF
TRBJ2-1	TRBV28	TRBD2	TGTGCCGGGGCCCTAGCGGGAGGGCCCGGGGAGCAGTTCTTC	CAGALAGGPGEQFF
TRBJ1-1	TRBV6-5	.	TGTGCCAGCCGGGGGGTAGGGAGGAACACTGAAGCTTTCTTT	CASRGVGRNTEAFF
TRBJ1-2	TRBV28	.	TGTGCCAGCAGTTGGACTCGTAAAGCACACTATGGCTACACCTTC	CASSWTRKAHYGYTF
TRBJ1-5	TRBV10-3	TRBD1	TGTGCCATCAGTGAAGTAAGACAGGGGGGATCGAGCAATCAGCCCCAGCATTTT	CAISEVRQGGSSNQPQHF
TRBJ1-5	TRBV24-1	TRBD1	TGTGCCACCAGTGCAAGGACAGGGGGTCGGCCCCAGCATTTT	CATSARTGGRPQHF
TRBJ1-1	TRBV30	.	TGTGCCTGGAGTGAGAGGGCTGAAGCTTTCTTT	CAWSERAEAFF